This T cell receptor beta chain emerged from a study of cytomegalovirus exposure and HLA in healthy donors. The table lists this clone with a count of one. Its antigen is not identified. Germline lookup yields CDR1 SGHNT and CDR2 YYREEE (reference sequence). Trimming shortened V by 0 bases and J by 6 bases, and 13 bases separated the two germline ends. The CDR3 sequence is 14 residues long. Study-wide results and caveats: It was confirmed in vitro that a few of the CMV-associated chains were specific for CMV antigens.

Measured with immunoSEQ multiplex PCR; TCRdb has only the in-frame clones, and not every one. The sample includes approximately 180,000 clones, more than 75% seen only once; the top ten take about 1.5%. The donors formed part of the 120-subject validation cohort, distinct from the approximately 670-subject first cohort. This chain links TRBV5-4 with TRBJ2-7; tentatively, D is TRBD1 (5 bases). The receptor's source is a woman aged 18-29 years in good health and CMV-seronegative. The source material was PBMCs. As DNA, the CDR3 is TGTGCCAGCAGCTTGGTACAGGACCCATCCGAGCAGTACTTC. Translated: CASSLVQDPSEQYF.